This TCR beta chain stems from a study of T-cell reconstitution after alpha-beta-depleted transplantation in children (dated by TCRdb to 2016 to 2018). For the wider study: Using TCR repertoire profiling, the study followed T-cell immune reconstitution in a quantitative way in children after TCRalphabeta/CD19-depleted allogeneic hematopoietic cell transplantation.

Results the study describes overall, beyond this receptor: Hyperexpanded clone frequencies declined over subsequent months; after one year, T-cell counts and TCRbeta diversity were mostly attributed to newly produced T cells. About two months after transplant, the apparently early recovery of alphabetaT-cell counts reportedly depended on just several hundred clones that had expanded rapidly and came from non-depleted graft cells. The high TCRbeta diversity at day 60 in some patients was ascribed to recipient T cells and intrathymic progenitors that had survived conditioning.

Sequences DFQATT (CDR1) and SNEGSKA (CDR2) are obtained from the germline V gene (reference sequence). Here V drops 5 bases and J drops 14 bases, and the junction holds 7 bases not matched to any gene. Inclusive of the bounding cysteine and phenylalanine, the CDR3 is 10 residues long. The entry retains the CDR3 DNA only, 30 bases that are in frame from base 1. This specimen's treatment or condition label, interpreted: allogeneic hematopoietic cell transplantation with graft depleted of TCRalphabeta T cells and CD19 B cells. The children who served as transplant recipients had been given grafts of TCRalphabeta/CD19-depleted allogeneic hematopoietic cells. Library preparation employed PCR. This sample was sequenced with an Illumina HiSeq 2500. To normalize quantification of the TCRbeta repertoire, the TCR libraries were built with molecular barcoding that relied on unique molecular identifiers. TCRdb took the public reads, trimmed them with fastp at Q25, ran MiXCR for clone calling and kept in-frame beta chains. Identical CDR3 protein sequences are pooled into one entry, listed with their most common genes and DNA. This sample gives approximately 79,000 distinct CDR3 sequences in total; over 15% of them show up just once. Of the sample, approximately 51% is held by the ten largest clones.

This clonotype was counted a single time. The target of this receptor is not known. No qualities accompany the bases; no much larger clone lies one base away. A single read counts as weak evidence. The receptor was isolated from a male patient aged 2-9 years who had a stem cell transplant for acute lymphoblastic leukemia, so the T cells may come from the graft donor. The specimen comprised PBMCs, mostly from graft donor cells, sampled 360 days after TCRalphabeta/CD19-depleted stem cell transplant. The receptor chain draws on TRBV20-1 and TRBJ2-3; TRBD1 fits 7 bases in the junction. The CDR3 reads CSAGDRPRYF. The sequenced DNA: TGCAGTGCTGGGGACAGACCGCGGTATTTT.